In its sample, the clone carrying this T cell receptor (beta chain) was seen many times. The entry originates in a study of T cells in Graves' hyperthyroidism and ophthalmopathy. Amplified TCR beta CDR3 regions derived from RNA transcripts. TCR CDR3 regions were first amplified by RT-PCR with HTBI primers. TCRdb redid the calling of the multiplex PCR reads with MiXCR, one entry per CDR3 protein. The sample has about 95,000 distinct CDR3 sequences, 40% seen once; the top ten hold more than 8.5%. Graves' hyperthyroidism was deemed stable given no ophthalmopathy progression within 18 months. Trimming removed 6 bases from V and 6 bases from J; junction bases left unmatched: 6. Germline assignment: CDR1 MNHEY and CDR2 SVGAGI. This CDR3 comprises 14 residues.

This receptor was taken from a woman between 25 and 40 years old with Graves' hyperthyroidism. The V gene is TRBV6-5, the J gene TRBJ2-2; the match to TRBD2 covers 8 bases. Sequenced: peripheral blood or thyroid tissue (not recorded which). The CDR3 DNA follows: TGTGCCAGCAGGCCCGGACTAGCCCCCGGGGAGCTGTTTTTT. It codes for CASRPGLAPGELFF.